The 31 T cell receptor beta chains below were found in one sample sequenced in a study of cytomegalovirus exposure and HLA in healthy donors. Sequencing used immunoSEQ multiplex PCR; TCRdb keeps in-frame clones, though not all of them. The sample consists of 90,000 or so clones, about 85% of them appearing once. The sequencing input was PBMCs. The source of these receptors is a man aged 18 to 29 in good health and CMV-seropositive.

This clone was seen only a few times. The chain carries TRBV7-9 and TRBJ2-7; D gene unclear. The CDR3 is 12 amino acids. V was clipped by 4 bases and J by 4 bases, with 8 bases between them. The germline V gene has CDR1 SEHNR and CDR2 FQNEAQ (reference sequence). The CDR3 here is CASSSDLYEQYV. The CDR3 coding sequence is TGTGCCAGCAGCTCAGACTTGTACGAGCAGTACGTC.

This clone was seen a handful of times. CDR3 loop: CASSSGGRQYV. CDR3 DNA sequence: TGTGCCAGCAGCTCAGGGGGCCGGCAGTACGTC. The gene calls are TRBV11-3 and TRBJ2-7; 8 bases are a match to TRBD1. The CDR3 sequence is 11 residues long. With 4 bases clipped from V and 9 bases from J, the junction kept 2 bases outside the gene matches. CDR1 SGHNT and CDR2 YENEEA come from the germline V gene.

This chain uses TRBV7-3 with TRBJ2-7; D might be TRBD2 (6 bases). Trimming stripped 10 bases from V and 2 bases from J, with 18 bases between. CDR3 size: 14 residues. From germline, CDR1 is SGHTA and CDR2 FQGTGA. The CDR3 loop reads CATDGGATPYEQYV. DNA for the CDR3: TGTGCCACCGATGGAGGGGCCACCCCCTACGAGCAGTACGTC.

The J gene is TRBJ2-1, the V gene TRBV28, with D possibly matching TRBD2 (5 bases). CDR1 MDHEN and CDR2 SYDVKM come from the germline V gene. Trimming stripped 5 bases from V and 7 bases from J, with 6 bases between. The CDR3 length is 11 residues. The CDR3 protein is CASSPGNEQFF. In DNA form, the CDR3 reads TGTGCCAGCAGTCCGGGGAATGAGCAGTTCTTC.

This clone was observed once. This rearrangement joins TRBV27 to TRBJ1-1; TRBD1 aligns across 7 bases. The germline V gene encodes CDR1 MNHEY and CDR2 SMNVEV (reference sequence). J lost 5 bases, V lost 2 bases, and 5 bases had no gene match. The CDR3 length is 14 residues. The CDR3 is CASSLNRGSTEAFF. The CDR3 DNA is TGTGCCAGCAGTTTAAACAGGGGTTCAACTGAAGCTTTCTTT.

This rearrangement joins TRBV4-1 to TRBJ1-4, with D perhaps TRBD1 (5 bases). V was clipped by 2 bases and J by 0 bases, with 19 bases between them. Germline V gene data show CDR1 as MGHRA and CDR2 as YSYEKL. The CDR3 loop spans 19 amino acids. DNA of the CDR3: TGCGCCAGCAGCCAATCTGGGGCAGGGCCGTTCGCAACTAATGAAAAACTGTTTTTT. It translates to CASSQSGAGPFATNEKLFF.

The J gene is TRBJ2-7, the V gene TRBV6-1, with 8 bases fitting TRBD2. The CDR3 consists of 14 residues. Germline V gene sequence: CDR1 MNHNS, CDR2 SASEGT. V lost 5 bases to trimming and J lost 2 bases; unmatched junction nucleotides: 5. The CDR3 nucleotides are TGTGCCAGCAGTCCCCTAGCGGGTCCCTACGAGCAGTACGTC. Translation: CASSPLAGPYEQYV.

The CDR3 here is CSANSRETQYF. CDR3 nucleotides: TGCAGTGCTAATAGCCGGGAGACCCAGTACTTC. The genes are TRBV20-1 and TRBJ2-5; no firm D call. V was cut by 4 bases and J by 5 bases, with 8 bases left in between. Germline CDR1 and CDR2: DFQATT and SNEGSKA (reference sequence). The CDR3 consists of 11 residues.

In this sample, this clone turned up a few times. This CDR3 is CASSPTGTGGANYGYTF. CDR3 DNA: TGTGCCAGTAGTCCGACCGGGACAGGGGGTGCTAACTATGGCTACACCTTC. The V call is TRBV19, the J call TRBJ1-2; 11 bases are shared with TRBD1. In germline, CDR1 is LNHDA, CDR2 SQIVND (reference sequence). The CDR3 spans 17 residues. V was clipped by 5 bases and J by 0 bases; unmatched bases: 8.

The gene calls are TRBV9 and TRBJ2-5, with 7 bases fitting TRBD1. The CDR3 has 15 residues. Trimming cost V 3 bases and J 5 bases; bases outside gene matches: 10. Germline loops: CDR1 SGDLS, CDR2 YYNGEE. CDR3 sequence reads: CASSAQGVATETQYF. CDR3 DNA sequence: TGTGCCAGCAGCGCGCAGGGGGTGGCCACGGAGACCCAGTACTTC.

The chain is built from TRBV7-3 and TRBJ1-1; maybe TRBD1 (5 bases). V was shortened by 2 bases and J by 4 bases, with 14 bases between the two germline ends. This CDR3 is built from 15 residues. Germline CDR1 and CDR2: SGHTA and FQGTGA. CDR3 residues: CASSLRMIGVTEAFF. The CDR3 DNA reads TGTGCCAGCAGCTTACGCATGATAGGGGTCACTGAAGCTTTCTTT.

The J gene is TRBJ2-2, the V gene TRBV2, with 11 bases that match TRBD2. The germline V gene encodes CDR1 SNHLY and CDR2 FYNNEI. V gave up 2 bases and J gave up 7 bases; unmatched junction bases: 3. CDR3 length: 15 amino acids. The CDR3 sequence: CASSEYLAGGGELFF. As DNA, the CDR3 is TGTGCCAGCAGTGAATATCTAGCGGGGGGCGGGGAGCTGTTTTTT.

The rearrangement uses TRBV28 and TRBJ1-5, with 8 positions matching TRBD1. V was pared by 4 bases and J by 3 bases, with 8 bases of the junction left unmatched. This CDR3 comprises 16 residues. Per germline, CDR1 MDHEN and CDR2 SYDVKM. CDR3 coding DNA: TGTGCCAGCAGTTCCCCCCGACAGGGGTACAATCAGCCCCAGCATTTT. Protein: CASSSPRQGYNQPQHF. Together with reference TRBV28 and TRBJ1-5, the CDR3 gives the full variable domain: DVKVTQSSRYLVKRTGEKVFLECVQDMDHENMFWYRQDPGLGLRLIYFSYDVKMKEKGDIPEGYSVSREKKERFSLILESASTNQTSMYLCASSSPRQGYNQPQHFGDGTRLSIL.

V is TRBV7-9 and J is TRBJ2-2; D is undetermined. V was shortened by 1 base and J by 2 bases, with 5 bases between the two germline ends. The CDR3 length is 14 residues. Germline V lookup: CDR1 SEHNR, CDR2 FQNEAQ (reference sequence). CDR3: CASSLDSNTGELFF. CDR3 nucleotide sequence: TGTGCCAGCAGCTTAGACTCCAACACCGGGGAGCTGTTTTTT.

The chain recombines TRBV28 with TRBJ2-7, with 7 bases lining up with TRBD2. This CDR3 spans 16 amino acids. V shed 3 bases, J shed 7 bases, and the junction held 15 bases outside the gene matches. Germline lookup yields CDR1 MDHEN and CDR2 SYDVKM. The DNA of the CDR3 is TGTGCCAGCAGTTTTCGCCGGGGAGGGCGTGGAGGGGAGCAGTACGTC. Amino acid sequence: CASSFRRGGRGGEQYV.

J is TRBJ2-7 and V is TRBV6-5; D call uncertain. The CDR3 runs 16 residues. CDR1 MNHEY and CDR2 SVGAGI come from the germline V gene. V gave up 2 bases and J gave up 4 bases, with 18 bases separating them. CDR3 sequence: CASSYEAGRPPYEQYF. CDR3 DNA sequence: TGTGCCAGCAGTTACGAGGCTGGCCGGCCTCCGTACGAGCAGTACTTC.

The J gene is TRBJ2-7, the V gene TRBV27, with D tentatively TRBD2 (6 bases). Germline lookup yields CDR1 MNHEY and CDR2 SMNVEV (reference sequence). Trimming took 3 bases from V and 2 from J, leaving 11 bases between them. CDR3 length: 14 residues. In DNA, the CDR3 is TGTGCCAGCAGTTTGACGGGACTCCCCTACGAGCAGTACTTC. Protein sequence: CASSLTGLPYEQYF.

This clone was recorded once. The CDR3 here is CASSHTGRGTEAFF. CDR3 in DNA: TGTGCCAGCAGTCACACAGGGCGAGGAACTGAAGCTTTCTTT. The chain links TRBV28 to TRBJ1-1; weak D call: TRBD1 (6 bases). The CDR3 runs 14 residues. The V and J ends lost 5 bases and 5 bases respectively, with 15 bases between them. The V gene's germline CDR1 is MDHEN and CDR2 SYDVKM.

The V call is TRBV27, the J call TRBJ2-6; 9 positions agree with TRBD1. The V segment lost 0 bases and the J segment 6 bases; nucleotides outside the gene matches: 6. The CDR3 has 17 amino acids. Germline CDR1 reads MNHEY; CDR2 reads SMNVEV (reference sequence). CDR3: CASSLSGTGWKANVLTF. The CDR3 nucleotides read TGTGCCAGCAGTTTATCGGGGACAGGGTGGAAGGCCAACGTCCTGACTTTC.

This clone was seen just once. The CDR3 sequence is CASTVLANTGELFF. CDR3 DNA: TGTGCCAGCACGGTTCTCGCGAACACCGGGGAGCTGTTTTTT. The chain joins TRBV7-6 to TRBJ2-2; D is uncertain. V lost 7 bases and J 0 bases, leaving 9 bases between the germline ends. Germline-derived CDR1 and CDR2 are SGHVS and FNYEAQ. The length of the CDR3 is 14 residues.

The chain carries TRBV6-1 and TRBJ2-1; 7 bases line up with TRBD1. Trimming at V came to 5 bases and at J to 0 bases, leaving 4 bases not matched to a gene. CDR3 length: 15 amino acids. Germline V gene lookup returns CDR1 MNHNS and CDR2 SASEGT. CDR3 region: CASSLGQSSYNEQFF. CDR3 DNA: TGTGCCAGCAGTCTGGGACAGAGCTCCTACAATGAGCAGTTCTTC.

This clone was observed a few times. The chain combines TRBV5-1 with TRBJ2-1, with 9 bases fitting TRBD1. J gave up 4 bases and V 4 bases, and 6 bases lay outside the gene matches. From germline, CDR1 is SGHRS and CDR2 YFSETQ. The CDR3 runs 15 residues. The CDR3 loop is CASSRTGGLYNEQFF. The DNA of the CDR3 is TGCGCCAGCAGCCGCACAGGGGGCCTGTACAATGAGCAGTTCTTC.

V usage is TRBV7-8 and J usage is TRBJ1-5, with 7 bases lining up with TRBD1. In germline, CDR1 is SGHVS, CDR2 FQNEAQ. V trimming: 1 base; J trimming: 5 bases; junction bases outside the gene matches: 2. This CDR3 contains 14 residues. CDR3: CASSLGQGDQPQHF. The CDR3 bases are TGTGCCAGCAGCTTAGGACAGGGAGATCAGCCCCAGCATTTT.

V usage is TRBV6-5 and J usage is TRBJ1-1, with 7 positions matching TRBD1. From germline, CDR1 is MNHEY and CDR2 SVGAGI. The length of the CDR3 is 14 residues. The J segment lost 1 base and the V segment lost 7 bases, leaving 6 bases of the junction unmatched. The CDR3 coding sequence is TGTGCCAGCACCCGACAGGGTCCGAACACTGAAGCTTTCTTT. Protein sequence: CASTRQGPNTEAFF.

The V call is TRBV21-1, the J call TRBJ2-7; TRBD1, the D gene given by the table, was not confirmed from the DNA. TRBV21-1 is termed a pseudogene. This CDR3 has 13 amino acids. In DNA, the CDR3 is TGTGCCACCTTGGACAGGGGGCCCTACGAGCAGTACGTC. It translates to CATLDRGPYEQYV.

The V gene is TRBV6-1, the J gene TRBJ2-7, with D perhaps matching TRBD1 (6 bases). Germline CDR1 and CDR2: MNHNS and SASEGT. V lost 6 bases and J lost 2, with 11 bases in between. The CDR3 is 13 residues long. CDR3 DNA: TGTGCCAGCAGGGGCCAGGGGACCTACGAGCAGTACGTC. Its protein is CASRGQGTYEQYV.

The chain carries TRBV29-1 and TRBJ1-2, with 8 positions matching TRBD1. The CDR3 loop spans 12 amino acids. V lost 5 bases, J lost 5 bases, and 4 bases stayed unmatched. Germline lookup yields CDR1 SQVTM and CDR2 ANQGSEA. CDR3 bases: TGCAGCGTTTCAGGACAGGGATATGGCTACACCTTC. Translated: CSVSGQGYGYTF.

The chain recombines TRBV27 with TRBJ2-5, with 8 positions matching TRBD1. The CDR3 sequence is 14 residues long. With 4 bases clipped from V and 4 bases from J, the junction kept 5 bases outside the gene matches. Germline CDR1 and CDR2: MNHEY and SMNVEV (reference sequence). In DNA, the CDR3 is TGTGCCAGCAGTTCGTCCGGGACAGGAGAGACCCAGTACTTC. The encoded protein is CASSSSGTGETQYF.

This chain connects TRBV7-8 to TRBJ2-7, with 13 bases matching TRBD2. V dropped 5 bases and J dropped 4; count of bases not matched to a gene: 26. The CDR3 covers 22 residues. Germline lookup yields CDR1 SGHVS and CDR2 FQNEAQ. The CDR3: CASSTTNHPTSGRAPGLYEQYF. For the CDR3, the DNA is TGTGCCAGCAGCACGACAAACCACCCTACTAGCGGGAGGGCCCCTGGACTTTACGAGCAGTACTTC.

The V and J genes are TRBV29-1 and TRBJ2-2; 7 nucleotides agree with TRBD2. From germline, CDR1 is SQVTM and CDR2 ANQGSEA. This CDR3 is built from 14 residues. The V gene end was trimmed by 4 bases and the J gene end by 2 bases; junction bases not matched to a gene: 4. The CDR3 is CSVVTSANTGELFF. In DNA, the CDR3 is TGCAGCGTTGTTACTAGCGCTAACACCGGGGAGCTGTTTTTT.

As DNA, the CDR3 is TGCGCCAGCAGCACCCAAACTAGAGATGAGCAGTTCTTC. This translates into CASSTQTRDEQFF. This sequence joins TRBV5-1 and TRBJ2-1; D possibly corresponds to TRBD2 (5 bases). The germline gives CDR1 SGHRS, CDR2 YFSETQ. Trimming cost V 4 bases and J 8 bases, with 13 bases left between them. The CDR3 runs to 13 residues. The full variable domain, in which reference TRBV5-1 and TRBJ2-1 provide the parts outside the CDR3, is KAGVTQTPRYLIKTRGQQVTLSCSPISGHRSVSWYQQTPGQGLQFLFEYFSETQRNKGNFPGRFSGRQFSNSRSEMNVSTLELGDSALYLCASSTQTRDEQFFGPGTRLTVL.